This T cell receptor beta chain was obtained from a study of CD8+ T cells in alopecia areata (dated by TCRdb to the late 2010s). Notes on the research overall: Treated patients were enrolled in an open-label pilot trial of oral tofacitinib, 5 to 10 mg twice daily, for moderate-to-severe alopecia areata. The study used high-throughput TCRbeta sequencing to examine T cell clonal expansion in alopecia areata, in both the C3H/HeJ mouse model and human patients. The RNA source kit depended on sample type: the PAXgene miRNA kit for fixed scalp, the miRNeasy kit for PBMCs, and the RNeasy kit for mouse skin. Tofacitinib was administered for 6 to 18 months, and 6 months of follow-up off drug were then conducted to assess delayed response and recurrence. TCRbeta CDR3 regions were amplified by immunoSEQ multiplex PCR using 35 Vbeta forward and 13 Jbeta reverse primers. On the human side, TCRbeta sequencing was run on scalp tissue and on sorted CD4+ and CD8+ peripheral blood T cells from healthy controls and from alopecia areata patients with either patchy or totalis/universalis disease. Patients on tofacitinib were biopsied at baseline and after 4 and 24 weeks of treatment, and several of the patients also had a later scalp biopsy. Scalp clonality was compared among normal scalp (n=4), patchy alopecia areata scalp (n=8), and alopecia totalis/universalis scalp (n=8). Study-wide conclusions, independent of this receptor: TCR sequences shared between patients were less clear than in mice, possibly partly because of HLA diversity in the patient population. Resident alphabeta T cells in normal human skin are also sequenced, complicating scalp TCR repertoire analysis, unlike mouse skin dominated by gammadelta T cells. Compared with normal scalp, lesional scalp had higher clonality and more expanded CD8+ clones, particularly in alopecia totalis/universalis, a pattern that suggests antigenic drive.

Library creation used the immunoSEQ multiplex PCR assay. For TCR sequencing, RNA was extracted from every sample and reverse transcribed into cDNA to serve as template. SuperScript III was used for first-strand cDNA synthesis, primed with a 2:1 mix of oligo-dT and random hexamers. Amplification bias was assessed with a synthetic immune receptor repertoire, and residual bias was removed computationally. The study's processing was this. Raw reads were preprocessed to remove errors, and CDR3 was defined by IMGT conventions from the conserved cysteine to phenylalanine. Clonality was computed by normalizing Shannon entropy by log2 of the number of productive unique TCRs and subtracting the result from 1. Whether scalp clones were CD4 or CD8 was inferred by matching scalp TCRbeta sequences against CD4 and CD8 repertoires sorted from blood. TCRdb retrieved this table from immuneACCESS and kept in-frame rearrangements only. Not all clones are present; in checked studies, unresolved V genes account for under half, and no reason is known for the remainder. V and J calls and clone size are as listed in that table; D and trimming were resolved from the DNA. The sample table records 130,000 or so clones; about 49% of these occur just once. The ten most abundant clones make up 15% to 20% of the sample.

As regards this clone: The antigen this receptor binds is unknown. No quality values exist for individual bases; no much larger clone is one base distant.

The junction carries 8 bases between V and J, which are trimmed by 2 bases and 6 bases respectively. The germline V gene provides CDR1 SQVTM and CDR2 ANQGSEA. The CDR3 goes from the cysteine to the phenylalanine over 11 residues. The CDR3 DNA has 33 bases and is translated from base 1. The sample's time point label is to be understood as: baseline before oral tofacitinib. Lesional scalp punch biopsies and peripheral blood were collected from alopecia areata patients. After PBMCs were isolated by density centrifugation and stained for CD3, CD4 and CD8, a FACSAria was used to sort CD4+ and CD8+ T cells.

The chain links TRBV29-1 with TRBJ2-7; matching of 5 bases hints at TRBD1 as the D gene. The sequence was obtained from a human donor with alopecia areata. Sample: CD8+ T cells sorted from blood, taken at week 0. At the DNA level, the sequence is TGCAGCGTTGAATGGGGCTTCGAGCAGTACTTC. Translated, it reads CSVEWGFEQYF.